This TCR beta chain was found in a study of molecular identifiers for immune sequencing clone quantification. The length of the CDR3 is 15 residues. Germline loops: CDR1 SGHAT, CDR2 FQNNGV. V dropped 6 bases and J dropped 2 bases, with 17 bases sitting between them. TCRdb called the PCR reads again in MiXCR, with one record for every CDR3 protein. The sample contains roughly 320,000 distinct CDR3 sequences, about 22% of which appear only once. The J gene is TRBJ2-7, the V gene TRBV11-2, with D maybe TRBD1 (5 bases). Input material: naive CD8+ T cells from blood, with Jurkat cell RNA spiked in. Documented subset: FACS-sorted CD8+CD4-CCR7+CD45RA+ naive T cells. This TCR came from a human donor in good health. Some libraries in this study had Jurkat cell RNA spiked in. CDR3 coding DNA: TGTGCCAGCAGTTTGCCGCAAGGACAAACCTACGAGCAGTACTTC. Its translation is CASSLPQGQTYEQYF.